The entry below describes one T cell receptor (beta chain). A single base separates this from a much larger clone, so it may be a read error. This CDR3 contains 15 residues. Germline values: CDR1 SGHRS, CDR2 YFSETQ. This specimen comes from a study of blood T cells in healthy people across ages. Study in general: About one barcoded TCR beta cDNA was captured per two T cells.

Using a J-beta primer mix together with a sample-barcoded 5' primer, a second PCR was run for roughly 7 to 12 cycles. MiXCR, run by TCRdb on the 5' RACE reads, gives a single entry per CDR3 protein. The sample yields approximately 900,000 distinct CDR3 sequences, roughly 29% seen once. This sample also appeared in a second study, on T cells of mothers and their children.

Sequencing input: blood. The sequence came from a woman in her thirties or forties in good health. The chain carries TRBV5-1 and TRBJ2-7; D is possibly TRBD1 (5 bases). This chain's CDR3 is CTSSQLDSYAYEQYF. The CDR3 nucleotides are TGCACCAGCAGCCAACTCGACAGCTACGCCTACGAGCAGTACTTC.